The 21 T cell receptor beta chains reported below all come from one sample, sequenced in a study of cytomegalovirus exposure and HLA in healthy donors. The PCR used 60 Vbeta and 13 Jbeta primers. Repertoires were generated with immunoSEQ multiplex PCR, while TCRdb's copy carries only in-frame clones and drops some. The sample shows 120,000 or so clones, 15% to 20% of them seen only once. Sequenced input: PBMCs. The receptors were gathered from a female donor in good health and CMV-seropositive.

The genes are TRBV6-5 and TRBJ1-5, with a weak D call TRBD1 (6 bases). The V gene lost 2 bases and the J gene lost 10 bases, with 12 bases spanning the gap. Germline-derived CDR1 and CDR2 are MNHEY and SVGAGI. CDR3 length: 13 residues. The CDR3 is CASSYRDNLPQHF. The CDR3 DNA reads as TGTGCCAGCAGTTACCGGGACAACCTTCCCCAGCATTTT.

This clone was observed a handful of times. This chain links TRBV4-3 with TRBJ1-5; D ambiguous. The CDR3 totals 13 residues. The germline gives CDR1 LGHNA, CDR2 YSLEER. V lost 0 bases and J 5 bases, leaving 5 bases between the germline ends. CDR3 DNA sequence: TGCGCCAGCAGCCAAGATCGGGATCAGCCCCAGCATTTT. It specifies CASSQDRDQPQHF.

This clone has just a few counts. The rearrangement links TRBV29-1 to TRBJ2-2; 15 nucleotides line up with TRBD2. The CDR3 loop spans 13 amino acids. The V gene's germline CDR1 is SQVTM and CDR2 ANQGSEA. J gave up 11 bases and V 4 bases, and 2 bases lay outside the gene matches. CDR3 nucleotides: TGCAGCGTTGGGACTAGCGGGGGGGCAGAGCTGTTTTTT. Protein: CSVGTSGGAELFF.

This clone has a handful of counts. The chain carries TRBV4-3 and TRBJ2-3; 9 bases map to TRBD2. The V segment lost 3 bases and the J segment 0 bases; nucleotides outside the gene matches: 10. Germline CDR1 LGHNA, CDR2 YSLEER. CDR3 length: 18 amino acids. CDR3 sequence (DNA): TGCGCCAGCAGCCAGGACGACTACGCGGGAGGGAGCACAGATACGCAGTATTTT. The encoded protein is CASSQDDYAGGSTDTQYF.

The chain joins TRBV18 to TRBJ2-3; TRBD1 matches at 7 bases. The junction had 8 bases not matched to a gene; V was cut back by 3 bases and J by 2 bases. From germline, CDR1 is KGHSH and CDR2 LQKENI. The length of the CDR3 is 16 residues. In DNA form, the CDR3 reads TGTGCCAGCTCACCTCCGACAGGGTTCATCACAGATACGCAGTATTTT. Translation: CASSPPTGFITDTQYF.

The chain recombines TRBV9 with TRBJ2-2; weak D call: TRBD2 (6 bases). The CDR3 totals 14 residues. Per germline, CDR1 SGDLS and CDR2 YYNGEE. V lost 4 bases and J 6 bases, leaving 13 bases between the germline ends. CDR3 nucleotides: TGTGCCAGCAGCCTCGACCCGGGGGCCGGGGAGCTGTTTTTT. Translating gives CASSLDPGAGELFF.

This clone was detected only a few times. The rearrangement joins TRBV2 to TRBJ2-3, with 9 positions matching TRBD2. Germline-derived CDR1 and CDR2 are SNHLY and FYNNEI. The ends lost 5 bases at V and 1 base at J; junction bases unmatched: 13. CDR3 size: 18 residues. CDR3 sequence (DNA): TGTGCCAGCAGTAACTACCTATTACGGACTAGCGGCACAGATACGCAGTATTTT. Protein sequence: CASSNYLLRTSGTDTQYF.

The chain couples TRBV7-9 to TRBJ2-1; TRBD2 aligns across 9 bases. CDR3 length: 15 residues. The J segment lost 9 bases and the V segment lost 5 bases, leaving 11 bases of the junction unmatched. Germline V gene sequence: CDR1 SEHNR, CDR2 FQNEAQ (reference sequence). This CDR3 is CASSPGVAGVVEQFF. Written as DNA, the CDR3 is TGTGCCAGCAGCCCCGGGGTAGCGGGAGTGGTTGAGCAGTTCTTC.

The CDR3 reads CASGLVPAGAGGPADTQYF. CDR3 nucleotides: TGTGCTAGTGGTTTGGTACCGGCGGGAGCGGGAGGACCCGCAGATACGCAGTATTTT. The J gene is TRBJ2-3, the V gene TRBV12-5; TRBD2 matches at 9 bases. Germline values: CDR1 LGHNT, CDR2 FRNRAP. There are 19 residues in the CDR3. The trim removed 0 bases at V and 4 bases at J, leaving 14 bases unmatched.

This chain uses TRBV5-1 with TRBJ2-1; D uncertain. Germline lookup yields CDR1 SGHRS and CDR2 YFSETQ. CDR3 length: 14 amino acids. The ends were cut back, 0 bases at V and 0 bases at J, with 4 bases in the middle. CDR3 in DNA: TGCGCCAGCAGCTTGGGGAGCTCCTACAATGAGCAGTTCTTC. Its protein is CASSLGSSYNEQFF.

This clone has just a few counts. The V gene is TRBV25-1, the J gene TRBJ1-4; 8 positions match TRBD1. CDR3 length: 15 residues. From germline, CDR1 is MGHDK and CDR2 SYGVNS. V trimming: 2 bases; J trimming: 5 bases; junction bases outside the gene matches: 4. The CDR3 here is CASSEAGGANEKLFF. The CDR3 bases are TGTGCCAGCAGTGAAGCAGGGGGCGCGAATGAAAAACTGTTTTTT.

This clone was detected a few times. The chain combines TRBV7-2 with TRBJ2-7; 9 bases agree with TRBD1. V shed 4 bases, J shed 8 bases, and the junction held 12 bases outside the gene matches. The CDR3 is 15 amino acids. The V gene's germline CDR1 is SGHTA and CDR2 FQGNSA. In nucleotides, the CDR3 is TGTGCCAGCAGCTCCCGCCGGGACAGGGACTTCCAGCAGTACTTC. Translating gives CASSSRRDRDFQQYF.

This chain links TRBV18 with TRBJ1-1; 9 bases agree with TRBD1. The CDR3 is made up of 14 amino acids. V was clipped by 2 bases and J by 5 bases; unmatched bases: 3. Germline CDR1 reads KGHSH; CDR2 reads LQKENI. DNA of the CDR3: TGTGCCAGCTCACCATGGACAGGGGATACTGAAGCTTTCTTT. Protein: CASSPWTGDTEAFF.

Only a few counts were recorded for this clone. The chain recombines TRBV6-5 with TRBJ2-1, with D perhaps matching TRBD2 (6 bases). Trimming took off 0 bases at V and 6 bases at J, with 15 bases between the two ends. CDR3 length equals 16 residues. In germline, CDR1 is MNHEY, CDR2 SVGAGI. CDR3 amino acids: CASSYSRRVGVNEQFF. CDR3 nucleotides: TGTGCCAGCAGTTACTCTCGGAGGGTCGGGGTCAATGAGCAGTTCTTC.

V gene TRBV7-2 combines with J gene TRBJ2-3; weak D call: TRBD1 (6 bases). The V and J ends lost 3 bases and 3 bases respectively, with 13 bases between them. In germline, CDR1 is SGHTA, CDR2 FQGNSA. This CDR3 contains 15 residues. The DNA of the CDR3 is TGTGCCAGCAGCTTTAGGCAGGGGTGGACAGATACGCAGTATTTT. It specifies CASSFRQGWTDTQYF.

The V gene is TRBV2, the J gene TRBJ2-7; 12 bases line up with TRBD2. Losses at the gene ends were 9 bases for V and 5 bases for J; bases not matched to a gene: 5. The germline V gene encodes CDR1 SNHLY and CDR2 FYNNEI. This CDR3 spans 13 amino acids. The CDR3 reads CARSSGGADEQYF. The CDR3, as DNA: TGTGCCAGGTCTAGCGGGGGGGCAGACGAGCAGTACTTC.

This clone showed up just once. The chain carries TRBV9 and TRBJ2-7; D unclear. CDR1 and CDR2 (germline): SGDLS, YYNGEE. This CDR3 comprises 13 residues. The ends were cut back, 0 bases at V and 0 bases at J, with 4 bases in the middle. The DNA of the CDR3 is TGTGCCAGCAGCGTAGGACTCTCCTACGAGCAGTACTTC. Its protein is CASSVGLSYEQYF.

This clone has more than one count but fewer than ten. The V gene is TRBV6-4, the J gene TRBJ1-5, with 7 bases matching TRBD1. V gave up 2 bases and J gave up 0 bases; unmatched junction bases: 1. The CDR3 loop spans 15 amino acids. The germline gives CDR1 MRHNA, CDR2 SNTAGT. The CDR3 loop reads CASSDRDSSNQPQHF. CDR3 nucleotide sequence: TGTGCCAGCAGTGACCGGGACAGTAGCAATCAGCCCCAGCATTTT.

This clone was counted a few times. This chain connects TRBV4-2 to TRBJ2-7; TRBD2 matches at 10 bases. The germline V gene encodes CDR1 LGHNA and CDR2 YNFKEQ. Losses at the gene ends were 2 bases for V and 0 bases for J; bases not matched to a gene: 7. The CDR3 runs 17 residues. CDR3 in amino acids: CASSQSSGGVSSYEQYF. CDR3 nucleotides: TGTGCCAGCAGCCAATCTAGCGGGGGCGTTAGCTCCTACGAGCAGTACTTC.

The chain is built from TRBV7-6 and TRBJ1-6, with a tentative D call TRBD1 (6 bases). Trimming shortened V by 5 bases and J by 8 bases, and 10 bases separated the two germline ends. The CDR3 contains 13 residues. The germline CDR1 and CDR2 sequences are SGHVS and FNYEAQ. CDR3 sequence (DNA): TGTGCCAGCAGCCAAAACAGGGATTCACCCCTCCACTTT. Amino acid sequence: CASSQNRDSPLHF.

The chain has TRBV6-5 and TRBJ1-5, with D possibly matching TRBD1 (6 bases). The V gene's germline CDR1 is MNHEY and CDR2 SVGAGI. This CDR3 has 14 residues. Trimming pared 5 bases from V and 2 bases from J, leaving 10 bases between. The CDR3 DNA is TGTGCCAGCAGTAGGACAGATGGCAATCAGCCCCAGCATTTT. It yields the protein CASSRTDGNQPQHF.